The clone carrying this T cell receptor beta chain was detected a few times. The antigen is unknown. The data derive from a study of T cells in Graves' hyperthyroidism and ophthalmopathy. Germline CDR1 is SGDLS and CDR2 is YYNGEE. With 3 bases removed from V and 2 bases from J, the gap between germline ends came to 11 bases. The CDR3 length is 14 residues. Study-level findings and limits: Through a model of 13 V-J features, ophthalmopathy was separated from stable hyperthyroidism. Researchers found most expanded thyroid clonotypes above 0.001 in blood as well.

Amplified TCR beta CDR3 regions derived from RNA transcripts. Primed by the HTBI set, a first-round RT-PCR was run on the TCR CDR3. TCRdb reprocessed the multiplex PCR reads via MiXCR and lists one record per CDR3 protein. The sample carries roughly 500,000 distinct CDR3 sequences, about 43% recorded once. Uncontrolled infection, other autoimmune disease, pregnancy or lactation barred patients from enrollment. Diagnoses were established using clinical symptoms, serum thyroxine and TRAb, thyroid ultrasound and orbital computed tomography. The gene calls are TRBV9 and TRBJ2-5; D may match TRBD1 or TRBD2 (5 bases each). The sample consisted of peripheral blood or thyroid tissue (not recorded which). The source is an adult woman with Graves' disease, either hyperthyroidism or ophthalmopathy (not recorded which). CDR3 region: CASSEGPGQETQYF. The CDR3 DNA follows: TGTGCCAGCAGCGAGGGACCAGGACAAGAGACCCAGTACTTC.